This T cell receptor (beta chain) emerged from a study of blood T cell repertoires in COVID-19. The wider study: Specimens from acute and convalescent COVID-19 originated in the United States, Italy and Spain.

V lost 1 base to trimming and J lost 8 bases, with 12 bases between them. Germline CDR1 SGHRS, CDR2 YFSETQ. The CDR3 is 13 amino acids. As handled by the study authors: Reference gene primer amplification in the assay estimated nucleated cell counts. Profiled with immunoSEQ multiplex PCR; TCRdb holds only in-frame clones, not every one. That table is the source of V, J and clone size, and D and trimming were worked out from the DNA. The sample records 190,000 or so clones, 85% to 95% being singletons. Seattle enrolled patients during active infection and tracked them longitudinally. Sequencing was done on a sample of peripheral blood. This TCR came from a man younger than 40 with COVID-19, enrolled during active disease. The rearrangement links TRBV5-1 to TRBJ1-2, with D perhaps TRBD1 (5 bases). For the CDR3, the DNA is TGCGCCAGCAGCTTGTATTCGCGGGACGGCTACACCTTC. It codes for CASSLYSRDGYTF.